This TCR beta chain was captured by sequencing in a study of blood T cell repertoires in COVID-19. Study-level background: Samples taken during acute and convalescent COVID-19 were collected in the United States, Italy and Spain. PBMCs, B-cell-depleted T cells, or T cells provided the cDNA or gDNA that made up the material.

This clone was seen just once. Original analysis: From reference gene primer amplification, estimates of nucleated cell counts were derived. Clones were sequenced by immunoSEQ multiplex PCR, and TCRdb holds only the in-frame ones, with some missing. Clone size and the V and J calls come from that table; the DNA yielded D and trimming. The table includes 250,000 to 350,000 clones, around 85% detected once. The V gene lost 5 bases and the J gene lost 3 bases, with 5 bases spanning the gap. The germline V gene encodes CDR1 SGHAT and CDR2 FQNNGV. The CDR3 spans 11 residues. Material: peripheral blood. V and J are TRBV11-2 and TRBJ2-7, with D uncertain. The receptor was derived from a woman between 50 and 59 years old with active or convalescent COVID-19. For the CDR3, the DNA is TGTGCCAGCAGCAAGAGCTACGAGCAGTACTTC. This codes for CASSKSYEQYF.